These 8 T cell receptor beta chains were all obtained from the same sample, sequenced in a study of PD-1 blockade in classical Hodgkin lymphoma. The time point here: cycle 4 day 1 (C4D1), after about 6 weeks of nivolumab. No patient escaped relapse after autologous stem cell transplantation, and brentuximab vedotin exposure varied. The protocol was immunoSEQ multiplex PCR, while the TCRdb copy is restricted to in-frame clones and leaves out a portion. Of 15,000 to 20,000 clones listed, around 82% were seen once; the top ten hold roughly 14%. The source was peripheral blood mononuclear cells (PBMCs), collected before the fourth cycle of nivolumab. Receptor source: a human donor with classical Hodgkin lymphoma.

The chain combines TRBV5-7 with TRBJ1-4; 8 positions match TRBD1. TRBV5-7 is placed among ORFs of uncertain function. The CDR3 length is 15 residues. After removal of 4 bases from V and 7 bases from J, the junction contained 9 bases not matched to a gene. The DNA of the CDR3 is TGTGCCAGCAGCGGCAGGGGGCCAGGCTGTGAAAAACTGTTTTTT. Its translation: CASSGRGPGCEKLFF.

The chain has TRBV6-5 and TRBJ1-2; 7 bases line up with TRBD1. V trimming: 0 bases; J trimming: 5 bases; junction bases outside the gene matches: 3. The CDR3 sequence is 14 residues long. Germline CDR1 and CDR2: MNHEY and SVGAGI. This chain's CDR3 is CASSYSSGGYGYTF. The CDR3 DNA is TGTGCCAGCAGTTACTCGTCAGGGGGATATGGCTACACCTTC.

The chain is built from TRBV7-9 and TRBJ1-4; D uncertain. V was cut by 2 bases and J by 7 bases, with 5 bases left in between. Germline V gene lookup returns CDR1 SEHNR and CDR2 FQNEAQ (reference sequence). The CDR3 contains 12 residues. CDR3 DNA: TGTGCCAGCAGCTTATTTCTTGAAAAACTGTTTTTT. Translated, it gives CASSLFLEKLFF.

This chain connects TRBV6-6 to TRBJ1-4; a possible D gene is TRBD1 (5 bases). V was shortened by 6 bases and J by 8 bases, with 16 bases between the two germline ends. The CDR3 extends over 14 amino acids. CDR1 is MNHNY, CDR2 SVGAGI, per germline (reference sequence). The CDR3 loop is CASSPQGREEKLFF. In nucleotides, the CDR3 is TGTGCCAGCAGCCCTCAGGGACGGGAGGAAAAACTGTTTTTT.

The chain uses TRBV9 and TRBJ2-3; no definite D call. Between the trimmed V and J ends, which lost 3 bases and 4 bases, there was a span of 12 bases. There are 14 residues in the CDR3. Germline V gene sequence: CDR1 SGDLS, CDR2 YYNGEE. CDR3 region: CASSEPSQADTQYF. The CDR3 nucleotides are TGTGCCAGCAGCGAACCCTCGCAGGCAGATACGCAGTATTTT.

The rearrangement joins TRBV6-1 to TRBJ1-4, with D unresolved. The ends were cut back, 6 bases at V and 4 bases at J, with 15 bases in the middle. The CDR3 totals 15 residues. Germline V gene lookup returns CDR1 MNHNS and CDR2 SASEGT. DNA for the CDR3: TGTGCCAGCAGCGCCACTGTAGGTGTTAATGAAAAACTGTTTTTT. Translating gives CASSATVGVNEKLFF.

This chain links TRBV4-3 with TRBJ1-4, with no clear D. Trimming left V 0 bases short and J 7 bases short, with 15 bases between. The germline gives CDR1 LGHNA, CDR2 YSLEER. CDR3 length: 16 residues. As DNA, the CDR3 is TGCGCCAGCAGCCAAGACGAGGGTATCGCGGGTGAAAAACTGTTTTTT. Translated, it gives CASSQDEGIAGEKLFF.

This chain joins TRBV7-9 and TRBJ1-2, with a weak D call TRBD1 (6 bases). Germline V gene data show CDR1 as SEHNR and CDR2 as FQNEAQ (reference sequence). V was cut by 5 bases and J by 3 bases, with 13 bases left in between. The CDR3 is 14 amino acids. The CDR3 DNA reads TGTGCCAGCAGCCCTGAGACAGGCTACTATGGCTACACCTTC. Its protein product is CASSPETGYYGYTF.